The clone carrying this TCR beta chain was counted only a few times. Its antigen is still unknown. The CDR3 sequence is 13 residues long. V was pared by 7 bases and J by 11 bases, with 18 bases between. The data were obtained in a study of regulatory T cells in long-lasting Graves disease. Time point in this sample: newly diagnosed GD, antithyroid drugs for less than 3 months. With RNA extracted from PBMCs as input, the TCR library was made. Broader study findings: Comparison showed that persistent patients shared more public clonotypes (fewer than 3,000) than new patients (966).

With iRepertoire HTBI primers and Arm-PCR of CDR3 regions, TCR beta libraries were built. Each CDR3 protein gets one entry after TCRdb re-called the multiplex PCR reads with MiXCR. The table records over 500,000 distinct CDR3 sequences, about 15% of them present only once. These same data were also listed under a study on T cells in Graves' hyperthyroidism and ophthalmopathy. That paper adds: Among the patients, aged 18 to 65, hyperthyroidism was newly diagnosed and had lasted under 2 months. Researchers found most expanded thyroid clonotypes above 0.001 in blood as well. Ophthalmopathy, which appeared later, was predicted by the model a median approximately six months before onset.

This clonotype was obtained from a woman in her twenties or thirties with Graves disease. The sequenced sample was peripheral blood mononuclear cells (PBMCs), obtained at new diagnosis, from a patient treated with antithyroid drugs. The rearrangement links TRBV12-3 or TRBV12-4 to TRBJ1-3; weak D call: TRBD1 (5 bases). The CDR3 here is CASTSGQGGSIYF. CDR3 nucleotide sequence: TGTGCCAGCACCTCGGGGCAGGGAGGTTCCATATATTTT.